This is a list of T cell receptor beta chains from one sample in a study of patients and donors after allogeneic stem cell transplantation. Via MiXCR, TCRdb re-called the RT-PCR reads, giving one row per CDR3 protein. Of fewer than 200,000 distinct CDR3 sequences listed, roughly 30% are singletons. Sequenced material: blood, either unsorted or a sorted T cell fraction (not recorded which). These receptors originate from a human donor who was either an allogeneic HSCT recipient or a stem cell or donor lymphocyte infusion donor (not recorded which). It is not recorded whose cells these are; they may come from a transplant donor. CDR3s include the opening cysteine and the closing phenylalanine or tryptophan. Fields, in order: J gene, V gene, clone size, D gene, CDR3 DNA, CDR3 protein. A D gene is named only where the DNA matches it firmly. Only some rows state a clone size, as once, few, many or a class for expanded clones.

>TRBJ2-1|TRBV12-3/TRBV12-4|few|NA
TGTGCCAGCAGAGATTCTAGTTACCTCATATGGGATGAGCAGTTCTTC
CASRDSSYLIWDEQFF
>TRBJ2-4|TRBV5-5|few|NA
TGTGCCAGCAGCTCCTTGACTACTCTCGGGAACATTCAGTACTTC
CASSSLTTLGNIQYF
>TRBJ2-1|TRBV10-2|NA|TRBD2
TGCGCCAGCAGTCCCGGCGGGAGTCGCCCCTACAATGAGCAGTTCTTC
CASSPGGSRPYNEQFF
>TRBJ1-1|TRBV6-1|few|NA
TGTGCCAGCCACCCAACCAGGGGGAACACTGAAGCTTTCTTT
CASHPTRGNTEAFF
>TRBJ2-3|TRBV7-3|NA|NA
TGTGCCAGCAGCTTAAATGGCGGGATTATATTCGATACGCAGTATTTT
CASSLNGGIIFDTQYF
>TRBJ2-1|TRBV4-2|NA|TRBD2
TGTGCCAGCAGCCCGGGGACTAGCGGGGGACGGAGCTCCTACAATGAGCAGTTCTTC
CASSPGTSGGRSSYNEQFF
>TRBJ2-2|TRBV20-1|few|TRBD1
TGCAGTGCGGGGACAGGGGGAGCCGCGAACACCGGGGAGCTGTTTTTT
CSAGTGGAANTGELFF
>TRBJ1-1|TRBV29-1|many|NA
TGCAGCGTTGACAGTCCTAACACTGAAGCTTTCTTT
CSVDSPNTEAFF
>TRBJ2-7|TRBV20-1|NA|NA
TGCAGTGCTAGCGGACAGTTTCAAAGCTCCTACGAGCAGTACTTC
CSASGQFQSSYEQYF
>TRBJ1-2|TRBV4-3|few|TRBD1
TGCGCCAGCAGCCAAGAATCGGAGGGGGCAGGCTATGGCTACACCTTC
CASSQESEGAGYGYTF
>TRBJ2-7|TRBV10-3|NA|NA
TGTGCCATCAGTGATTCTTACGAGCAGTACTTC
CAISDSYEQYF
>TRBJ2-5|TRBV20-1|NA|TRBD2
TGCAGTGCTTCCGCCACCGGGACTAGGATTGGCTACCAGTACTTC
CSASATGTRIGYQYF
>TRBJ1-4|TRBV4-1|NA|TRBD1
TGCGCCAGCAGCACCTCAGGGGGACCGGGTAATGAAAAACTGTTTTTT
CASSTSGGPGNEKLFF
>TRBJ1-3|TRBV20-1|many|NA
TGCAGTGCCCAGGGATCTGGAAACACCATATATTTT
CSAQGSGNTIYF
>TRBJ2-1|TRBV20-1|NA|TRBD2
TGCAGTGCTCCGACGAAGAGCGGGAGTGACTACAATGAGCAGTTCTTC
CSAPTKSGSDYNEQFF
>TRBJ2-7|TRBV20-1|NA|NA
TGCAGTGCTAGAGATTTCAGGGTACACGAGCAGTACTTC
CSARDFRVHEQYF
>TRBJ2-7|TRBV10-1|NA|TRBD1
TGCGCCAGCAGACCCGGGACAGGGACCCACGAGCAGTACTTC
CASRPGTGTHEQYF
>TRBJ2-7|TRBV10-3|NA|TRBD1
TGTGCCATCAGGGGGGACAGGGGCTACGAGCAGTACTTC
CAIRGDRGYEQYF
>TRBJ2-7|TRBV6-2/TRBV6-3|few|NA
TGTGCCAGCAACTTACAGGGATCTACCTACGAGCAGTACTTC
CASNLQGSTYEQYF
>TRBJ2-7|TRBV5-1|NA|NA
TGCGCCAGCAGAGGCACGGAGACCTACGAGCAGTACTTC
CASRGTETYEQYF
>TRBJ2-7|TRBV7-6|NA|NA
TGTGCCAGCAGCTTAGGTAGCGGCTTCCCCTACGAGCAGTACTTC
CASSLGSGFPYEQYF
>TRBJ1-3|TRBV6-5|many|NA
TGTGCCAGCAGTTACTCGGTGATCTCTGGAAACACCATATATTTT
CASSYSVISGNTIYF